The 27 T cell receptor beta chains listed next were all sequenced from one sample in a study of T-cell memory formation after mild COVID-19. TCRdb fed the 5' RACE reads into MiXCR, producing one record per CDR3 protein. The sample shows roughly 99,000 distinct CDR3 sequences, around 15% of them seen only once. The source material was PBMCs or a T cell subset sorted from them (not recorded which). These receptors were obtained from a man between 18 and 35 years old who had mild COVID-19 (a few samples of this study predate the infection). Cell type and time point are not known.

This clonotype was recorded at least ten times. This sequence joins TRBV4-1 and TRBJ2-7, with 8 bases identical to TRBD1. The CDR3 sequence is 13 residues long. Germline V gene sequence: CDR1 MGHRA, CDR2 YSYEKL. J was trimmed by 6 bases and V by 5 bases; bases with no gene match: 6. CDR3 residues: CASSTRQGREQYV. The DNA for the CDR3 is TGCGCCAGCAGCACCCGACAGGGGCGCGAGCAGTACGTC.

This clonotype was found a few times. The chain has TRBV9 and TRBJ2-3; 8 bases agree with TRBD1. The CDR3 length is 17 residues. Losses at the gene ends were 0 bases for V and 4 bases for J; bases not matched to a gene: 10. Germline values: CDR1 SGDLS, CDR2 YYNGEE. The CDR3 DNA is TGTGCCAGCAGCGTAGCCCCGTGGACAGGGTGGGCAGATACGCAGTATTTT. This codes for CASSVAPWTGWADTQYF.

This chain links TRBV5-1 with TRBJ2-3, with TRBD2 matching 8 bases. Germline V lookup: CDR1 SGHRS, CDR2 YFSETQ. Germline trimming cut 4 bases from V and 2 bases from J; bases unmatched to any gene: 9. This CDR3 spans 16 amino acids. The CDR3 bases are TGCGCCAGCAGCCCCTGGGGCGGGGGGCTCACAGATACGCAGTATTTT. Protein sequence: CASSPWGGGLTDTQYF.

The table lists this clonotype with a few counts. This chain uses TRBV6-5 with TRBJ1-1; D remains unclear. V dropped 7 bases and J dropped 0 bases, with 9 bases sitting between them. Germline V gene sequence: CDR1 MNHEY, CDR2 SVGAGI. This CDR3 has 13 amino acids. Written as DNA, the CDR3 is TGTGCCAGCAAAGGCAGAGTGAACACTGAAGCTTTCTTT. It yields the protein CASKGRVNTEAFF.

This chain links TRBV27 with TRBJ2-5, with D perhaps matching TRBD1 (6 bases). The ends were cut back, 8 bases at V and 2 bases at J, with 9 bases in the middle. The germline CDR1 and CDR2 sequences are MNHEY and SMNVEV (reference sequence). The length of the CDR3 is 12 residues. CDR3 loop: CASRTEQETQYF. Written as DNA, the CDR3 is TGTGCCAGCCGGACAGAACAAGAGACCCAGTACTTC.

This sequence joins TRBV15 and TRBJ2-3; 9 bases map to TRBD2. Trimming took 3 bases from V and 0 from J; bases not matched to a gene: 13. Germline lookup yields CDR1 LNHNV and CDR2 YYDKDF (reference sequence). The CDR3 runs 19 residues. CDR3 residues: CATSSGGTSQSSSTDTQYF. The DNA for the CDR3 is TGTGCCACCAGCAGTGGCGGGACTAGCCAAAGCTCGAGCACAGATACGCAGTATTTT.

This sequence joins TRBV28 and TRBJ2-5, with D possibly being TRBD2 (6 bases). Trimming pared 3 bases from V and 0 bases from J, leaving 8 bases between. CDR1 is MDHEN, CDR2 SYDVKM, per germline. The length of the CDR3 is 14 residues. Here the CDR3 reads CASSFLANQETQYF. Written as DNA, the CDR3 is TGTGCCAGCAGTTTCCTAGCGAACCAAGAGACCCAGTACTTC.

This clonotype was recorded at least ten times. The chain links TRBV6-4 to TRBJ2-6; D is undetermined. This CDR3 is built from 14 residues. Germline V gives CDR1 MRHNA, CDR2 SNTAGT. Trimming cost V 5 bases and J 0 bases, with 5 bases left between them. Here the CDR3 DNA reads TGTGCCAGCAGTCAAAACTCTGGGGCCAACGTCCTGACTTTC. Translating gives CASSQNSGANVLTF.

The chain uses TRBV7-9 and TRBJ1-2, with no clear D. Trimming pared 6 bases from V and 11 bases from J, leaving 7 bases between. This CDR3 comprises 9 residues. Germline CDR1 SEHNR, CDR2 FQNEAQ (reference sequence). The CDR3 here is CASSASYTF. The CDR3 region has the DNA TGTGCCAGCAGTGCCTCTTACACCTTC.

This chain connects TRBV5-6 to TRBJ2-7, with D perhaps TRBD1 or TRBD2 (5 bases each). This CDR3 spans 13 amino acids. Germline lookup yields CDR1 SGHDT and CDR2 YYEEEE. Deletions cut 4 bases from V and 3 bases from J, with 11 bases between. Written as DNA, the CDR3 is TGTGCCAGCAGCCCCCGAGGGGACTACGAGCAGTACTTC. Translating it yields CASSPRGDYEQYF.

The sample holds a few counts of this clonotype. The chain is built from TRBV7-6 and TRBJ1-2; possible D gene TRBD1, 5 bases. Germline V gives CDR1 SGHVS, CDR2 FNYEAQ. The length of the CDR3 is 13 residues. Trimming took off 4 bases at V and 7 bases at J, with 13 bases between the two ends. CDR3 loop: CASSWGESGGYTF. CDR3 bases: TGTGCCAGCAGCTGGGGGGAATCAGGTGGCTACACCTTC.

The rearrangement uses TRBV9 and TRBJ2-3; 8 nucleotides line up with TRBD2. V dropped 5 bases and J dropped 3; count of bases not matched to a gene: 8. This CDR3 comprises 15 residues. Germline V gene data show CDR1 as SGDLS and CDR2 as YYNGEE. The CDR3 DNA reads as TGTGCCAGCAGTGGTAGCGGGACTAGAACAGATACGCAGTATTTT. Translating it yields CASSGSGTRTDTQYF.

The chain links TRBV5-4 to TRBJ2-7; a weak D match, TRBD1 (5 bases). The V end lost 1 base, the J end lost 0 bases, and 20 bases lay between the germline ends. This CDR3 is built from 18 residues. The germline V gene encodes CDR1 SGHNT and CDR2 YYREEE (reference sequence). DNA of the CDR3: TGTGCCAGCAGCTTGAACAGGAGACTCTCGTACGACTCCTACGAGCAGTACTTC. Protein: CASSLNRRLSYDSYEQYF.

The chain couples TRBV20-1 to TRBJ2-3; TRBD1 matches 7 bases. The V gene's germline CDR1 is DFQATT and CDR2 SNEGSKA (reference sequence). V was clipped by 1 base and J by 6 bases; unmatched bases: 4. The CDR3 loop spans 13 amino acids. CDR3 in amino acids: CSARVGGPDTQYF. The DNA for the CDR3 is TGCAGTGCTAGAGTAGGGGGCCCTGATACGCAGTATTTT.

This clonotype has more than one count but fewer than ten. This chain links TRBV6-5 with TRBJ2-5; D is unresolved. Germline V lookup: CDR1 MNHEY, CDR2 SVGAGI. This CDR3 region has 16 residues. Trimming took 0 bases from V and 2 from J, leaving 13 bases between them. The CDR3 reads CASSYSPAESQETQYF. For the CDR3, the DNA is TGTGCCAGCAGTTACTCTCCGGCGGAATCTCAAGAGACCCAGTACTTC.

This clonotype appeared a few times. V usage is TRBV9 and J usage is TRBJ1-6, with a possible D match to TRBD1 (6 bases). This CDR3 spans 14 amino acids. Trimming took 5 bases from V and 7 from J, leaving 13 bases between them. Germline V gene sequence: CDR1 SGDLS, CDR2 YYNGEE. The CDR3, as DNA: TGTGCCAGCAGTGAGGCCGGGGGCAATTCACCCCTCCACTTT. Translating gives CASSEAGGNSPLHF.

This clonotype has a handful of counts. CDR3 sequence: CASGLGRFEQFF. The CDR3 coding sequence is TGTGCTAGTGGTTTGGGCCGTTTTGAGCAGTTCTTC. The chain joins TRBV12-5 to TRBJ2-1; the D is unclear. Germline values: CDR1 LGHNT, CDR2 FRNRAP. V was shortened by 1 base and J by 9 bases, with 7 bases between the two germline ends. The CDR3 runs to 12 residues.

The chain employs TRBV24-1 and TRBJ2-2, with 9 positions matching TRBD1. Unmatched junction bases numbered 5, after V lost 1 base and J lost 3 bases. CDR3 length equals 17 residues. The germline V gene has CDR1 KGHDR and CDR2 SFDVKD. CDR3 nucleotide sequence: TGTGCCACCAGTGATTTCCTTGGGACAGGGTACACCGGGGAGCTGTTTTTT. It specifies CATSDFLGTGYTGELFF.

The chain has TRBV7-9 and TRBJ1-2; D is possibly TRBD1 (5 bases). The germline V gene encodes CDR1 SEHNR and CDR2 FQNEAQ (reference sequence). Trimming cost V 7 bases and J 8 bases, with 20 bases left between them. This CDR3 is 14 amino acids long. The CDR3 DNA follows: TGTGCCAGCACTCTCGGGACCGGTGTTAACGGCTACACCTTC. The encoded protein is CASTLGTGVNGYTF.

In its sample, this clonotype was seen many times. The chain recombines TRBV5-5 with TRBJ1-1; no clear D. The V gene lost 5 bases and the J gene lost 6 bases, with 17 bases spanning the gap. Germline assignment: CDR1 SGHKS and CDR2 YYEKEE (reference sequence). CDR3 length: 14 amino acids. CDR3 residues: CASSSEGSMAEAFF. In DNA form, the CDR3 reads TGTGCCAGCAGTAGTGAGGGAAGTATGGCTGAAGCTTTCTTT.

V and J are TRBV5-5 and TRBJ2-5; TRBD1 matches 8 bases. V lost 0 bases and J lost 5; bases outside the gene matches: 6. This CDR3 comprises 15 residues. Germline-derived CDR1 and CDR2 are SGHKS and YYEKEE (reference sequence). The CDR3: CASSLVDRAQETQYF. In DNA form, the CDR3 reads TGTGCCAGCAGCTTGGTGGACAGGGCACAGGAGACCCAGTACTTC.

There are a few counts of this clonotype. The CDR3 sequence: CASSDIQETQYF. The DNA for the CDR3 is TGTGCCAGCAGTGACATACAAGAGACCCAGTACTTC. The chain is built from TRBV25-1 and TRBJ2-5; D is unresolved. Trimming cost V 3 bases and J 2 bases, with 4 bases left between them. Germline CDR1 is MGHDK and CDR2 is SYGVNS. There are 12 residues in the CDR3.

J is TRBJ2-1 and V is TRBV20-1; D is unresolved. The V gene lost 6 bases and the J gene lost 0 bases, with 15 bases spanning the gap. The CDR3 consists of 15 residues. Per the germline V gene, CDR1 is DFQATT and CDR2 is SNEGSKA (reference sequence). CDR3 loop: CSALSLEPSYNEQFF. DNA for the CDR3: TGCAGTGCCCTTTCTCTCGAGCCCTCCTACAATGAGCAGTTCTTC.

This clonotype was observed once. This chain connects TRBV11-3 to TRBJ2-5; D may correspond to TRBD1 or TRBD2 (5 bases each). The V and J ends lost 4 bases and 0 bases respectively, with 18 bases between them. The CDR3 runs to 17 residues. From germline, CDR1 is SGHNT and CDR2 YENEEA. The CDR3 DNA follows: TGTGCCAGCAGCTCTTATTCCGGGGACCGCAACCAAGAGACCCAGTACTTC. This translates into CASSSYSGDRNQETQYF.

The chain is built from TRBV5-1 and TRBJ2-5, with 7 bases fitting TRBD2. CDR3 length: 14 residues. J was trimmed by 5 bases and V by 5 bases; bases with no gene match: 9. CDR1 is SGHRS, CDR2 YFSETQ, per germline. CDR3 protein: CASRLRGGSETQYF. As DNA, the CDR3 is TGCGCCAGCAGATTGCGGGGCGGGAGTGAGACCCAGTACTTC.

This sequence joins TRBV7-9 and TRBJ2-1; no firm D call. The CDR3 extends over 13 amino acids. CDR1 SEHNR and CDR2 FQNEAQ come from the germline V gene (reference sequence). The ends were cut back, 6 bases at V and 8 bases at J, with 14 bases in the middle. The CDR3: CASSSTLNDEQFF. The CDR3 coding sequence is TGTGCCAGCAGTAGCACCCTAAACGATGAGCAGTTCTTC.

Only a few counts were recorded for this clonotype. J is TRBJ2-1 and V is TRBV7-9; 7 nucleotides agree with TRBD2. The CDR3 has 13 amino acids. The V segment lost 5 bases and the J segment 6 bases; nucleotides outside the gene matches: 4. The germline V gene has CDR1 SEHNR and CDR2 FQNEAQ (reference sequence). DNA for the CDR3: TGTGCCAGCAGCCCGACTAGCCCCAATGAGCAGTTCTTC. This gives the protein CASSPTSPNEQFF.